Each of the 30 T cell receptor beta chains below was sequenced from the same sample in a study of control samples from healthy donors and cancer patients. Libraries were prepared by immunoSEQ multiplex PCR; TCRdb keeps only in-frame clonotypes and omits some of them. The profile shows some 95,000 clones, around nine tenths of them singletons. The sequenced sample consisted of blood. These receptors all come from a human donor in good health. The donor label of this sample is uncertain.

The chain recombines TRBV12-3 or TRBV12-4 with TRBJ1-5, with D possibly matching TRBD1 (6 bases). V was pared by 6 bases and J by 1 base, with 7 bases between. This CDR3 is 13 amino acids long. The DNA of the CDR3 is TGTGCCAGCAGACAGGGCAGCAATCAGCCCCAGCATTTT. Its translation is CASRQGSNQPQHF.

The rearrangement links TRBV19 to TRBJ1-6, with a tentative D call TRBD1 (6 bases). V lost 5 bases and J lost 11, with 19 bases in between. The germline V gene encodes CDR1 LNHDA and CDR2 SQIVND (reference sequence). The CDR3 has 15 amino acids. The chain's CDR3 is CASSYPGQPGTPLHF. The CDR3, as DNA: TGTGCCAGTAGTTACCCTGGACAGCCGGGGACACCCCTCCACTTT. Complete variable domain (other parts from reference TRBV19 and TRBJ1-6): DGGITQSPKYLFRKEGQNVTLSCEQNLNHDAMYWYRQDPGQGLRLIYYSQIVNDFQKGDIAEGYSVSREKKESFPLTVTSAQKNPTAFYLCASSYPGQPGTPLHFGNGTRLTVT.

The chain couples TRBV2 to TRBJ1-3; 9 positions agree with TRBD1. V trimming: 6 bases; J trimming: 0 bases; junction bases outside the gene matches: 3. The CDR3 sequence is 15 residues long. From germline, CDR1 is SNHLY and CDR2 FYNNEI. The CDR3 sequence is CASRMTGGSGNTIYF. CDR3 sequence (DNA): TGTGCCAGCAGGATGACAGGGGGCTCTGGAAACACCATATATTTT.

This chain uses TRBV5-1 with TRBJ2-5; tentative D call: TRBD2 (5 bases). Trimming left V 0 bases short and J 4 bases short, with 13 bases between. The germline CDR1 and CDR2 sequences are SGHRS and YFSETQ. CDR3 length equals 15 residues. The CDR3: CASSLAFLAGETQYF. The DNA of the CDR3 is TGCGCCAGCAGCTTGGCATTCTTGGCGGGAGAGACCCAGTACTTC.

The chain uses TRBV10-2 and TRBJ2-5, with D possibly matching TRBD2 (5 bases). The length of the CDR3 is 14 residues. V dropped 8 bases and J dropped 1 base, with 14 bases sitting between them. Germline loops: CDR1 WSHSY, CDR2 SAAADI. The CDR3 spells CASRFYRGQETQYF. As DNA, the CDR3 is TGCGCCAGCCGTTTTTATCGGGGCCAAGAGACCCAGTACTTC.

The rearrangement uses TRBV5-4 and TRBJ1-6, with D possibly TRBD1 on 6 matching bases. Germline V gene data show CDR1 as SGHNT and CDR2 as YYREEE (reference sequence). The CDR3 extends over 15 amino acids. Deletions cut 7 bases from V and 4 bases from J, with 15 bases between. In DNA form, the CDR3 reads TGTGCCAGCGGGAAACAGGGTGTGTATAATTCACCCCTCCACTTT. This encodes CASGKQGVYNSPLHF. Together with reference TRBV5-4 and TRBJ1-6, the CDR3 gives the full variable domain: ETGVTQSPTHLIKTRGQQVTLRCSSQSGHNTVSWYQQALGQGPQFIFQYYREEENGRGNFPPRFSGLQFPNYSSELNVNALELDDSALYLCASGKQGVYNSPLHFGNGTRLTVT.

This chain joins TRBV24-1 and TRBJ1-2, with D hard to call. V was shortened by 0 bases and J by 4 bases, with 17 bases between the two germline ends. Germline V CDR1 and CDR2: KGHDR, SFDVKD. This CDR3 has 17 amino acids. CDR3 bases: TGTGCCACCAGTGATTTGGTCAGCCTAGTTGAACGCTATGGCTACACCTTC. Protein sequence: CATSDLVSLVERYGYTF.

The chain carries TRBV11-2 and TRBJ2-7, with D possibly matching TRBD2 (6 bases). The V end was cut by 4 bases, the J end by 0 bases, with 16 bases between. The germline CDR1 and CDR2 sequences are SGHAT and FQNNGV. The CDR3 spans 16 residues. The CDR3 nucleotides read TGTGCCAGCAGCTCAGGAGCGGGTGTTAGCTCCTACGAGCAGTACTTC. Its translation: CASSSGAGVSSYEQYF.

The V gene is TRBV7-6, the J gene TRBJ2-7; 8 nucleotides line up with TRBD2. The CDR3 has 16 residues. The germline gives CDR1 SGHVS, CDR2 FNYEAQ. V trimming: 1 base; J trimming: 0 bases; junction bases outside the gene matches: 5. The CDR3 loop reads CASSLGSGASSYEQYF. CDR3 coding DNA: TGTGCCAGCAGCTTAGGTAGCGGGGCCAGCTCCTACGAGCAGTACTTC.

The CDR3 coding sequence is TGCAGTGCTAGAAACGGCTATGGCTACACCTTC. As protein: CSARNGYGYTF. V usage is TRBV20-1 and J usage is TRBJ1-2, with unresolved D. The V gene's germline CDR1 is DFQATT and CDR2 SNEGSKA (reference sequence). The CDR3 sequence is 11 residues long. Trimming removed 2 bases at V and 4 bases at J, with 5 bases between.

In this sample, this clone turned up once. This chain connects TRBV6-5 to TRBJ2-3, with D possibly TRBD1 on 5 matching bases. CDR3 length: 16 residues. CDR1 is MNHEY and CDR2 is SVGAGI in the germline V gene. With 1 base removed from V and 0 bases from J, the gap between germline ends came to 11 bases. This CDR3 is CASSYLQARSTDTQYF. The DNA of the CDR3 is TGTGCCAGCAGTTACTTACAGGCCCGTAGCACAGATACGCAGTATTTT.

The V and J genes are TRBV6-5 and TRBJ1-6; D might be TRBD1 (6 bases). CDR1 and CDR2 (germline): MNHEY, SVGAGI. The CDR3 is made up of 14 amino acids. The germline V and J ends were trimmed by 2 bases and 8 bases, with 10 bases remaining between them. This chain's CDR3 is CASSYQGRDSPLHF. In nucleotides, the CDR3 is TGTGCCAGCAGTTACCAGGGGCGGGATTCACCCCTCCACTTT.

The chain employs TRBV15 and TRBJ2-5; weak D call: TRBD2 (6 bases). Germline assignment: CDR1 LNHNV and CDR2 YYDKDF (reference sequence). The CDR3 is 15 amino acids. V lost 0 bases to trimming and J lost 3 bases, with 11 bases between them. The CDR3: CATSRDKASEETQYF. The CDR3 coding sequence is TGTGCCACCAGCAGAGATAAAGCTAGCGAAGAGACCCAGTACTTC.

The genes are TRBV18 and TRBJ1-5; 8 bases agree with TRBD1. The CDR3 is 16 amino acids. V dropped 4 bases and J dropped 4; count of bases not matched to a gene: 9. CDR1 is KGHSH, CDR2 LQKENI, per germline. The CDR3 bases are TGTGCCAGCTCACTAGAGGGACAGGTGAGAAATCAGCCCCAGCATTTT. Its translation: CASSLEGQVRNQPQHF.

CDR3 sequence (DNA): TGTGCCAGCAGCCTTAATAGTAGAGATACGCAGTATTTT. Protein: CASSLNSRDTQYF. This chain links TRBV11-2 with TRBJ2-3, with unresolved D. The length of the CDR3 is 13 residues. The germline V gene has CDR1 SGHAT and CDR2 FQNNGV. Trimming cost V 5 bases and J 5 bases, with 11 bases left between them.

This rearrangement joins TRBV10-3 to TRBJ2-7, with 8 bases aligning to TRBD1. Per germline, CDR1 ENHRY and CDR2 SYGVKD. The trim removed 5 bases at V and 3 bases at J, leaving 3 bases unmatched. The CDR3 has 13 amino acids. The CDR3 loop reads CAISPGTGYEQYF. DNA of the CDR3: TGTGCCATCAGTCCGGGGACAGGCTACGAGCAGTACTTC.

This clone was picked up a small number of times. This chain links TRBV29-1 with TRBJ2-1, with D perhaps TRBD2 (6 bases). V lost 3 bases and J lost 4, with 7 bases in between. The germline CDR1 and CDR2 sequences are SQVTM and ANQGSEA. The CDR3 runs to 12 residues. The CDR3 here is CSVDAGYNEQFF. CDR3 nucleotide sequence: TGCAGCGTTGATGCGGGGTACAATGAGCAGTTCTTC.

This rearrangement joins TRBV11-2 to TRBJ1-2; D is unclear. Germline-derived CDR1 and CDR2 are SGHAT and FQNNGV. Trimming cost V 1 base and J 8 bases, with 14 bases left between them. CDR3 length equals 14 residues. The CDR3 bases are TGTGCCAGCAGCTTAGGGACGTCCGTGGAAGGCTACACCTTC. Translating gives CASSLGTSVEGYTF.

The chain links TRBV12-5 to TRBJ1-4, with a weak D call TRBD1 (5 bases). Between the trimmed V and J ends, which lost 5 bases and 8 bases, there was a span of 15 bases. CDR1 LGHNT and CDR2 FRNRAP come from the germline V gene. The length of the CDR3 is 14 residues. CDR3 in DNA: TGTGCTAGTGGTACAACAGGAACTGGGGAAAAACTGTTTTTT. Protein: CASGTTGTGEKLFF.

This clone was seen just once. This sequence joins TRBV6-2 or TRBV6-3 and TRBJ1-5; D is undetermined. The CDR3 sequence is 13 residues long. V lost 2 bases, J lost 4 bases, and 6 bases lay in between. Germline V gene sequence: CDR1 MNHEY, CDR2 SVGEGT. The CDR3 loop reads CASSYVNNQPQHF. Written as DNA, the CDR3 is TGTGCCAGCAGTTACGTTAATAATCAGCCCCAGCATTTT.

V and J are TRBV7-9 and TRBJ2-5; D possibly corresponds to TRBD1 (6 bases). Germline V lookup: CDR1 SEHNR, CDR2 FQNEAQ (reference sequence). Deletions cut 5 bases from V and 5 bases from J, with 15 bases between. The CDR3 spans 14 residues. DNA of the CDR3: TGTGCCAGCAGCAAACAGGGTTTAGTGGAGACCCAGTACTTC. As protein: CASSKQGLVETQYF.

The chain has TRBV12-3 or TRBV12-4 and TRBJ2-3; TRBD2 agrees at 8 bases. The CDR3 totals 13 residues. J lost 8 bases, V lost 8 bases, and 9 bases had no gene match. This CDR3 reads CASQRGGPGTQYF. The CDR3 DNA sequence: TGTGCCAGCCAACGGGGGGGGCCAGGTACGCAGTATTTT.

The rearrangement uses TRBV10-3 and TRBJ1-2; D gene uncertain. The CDR3 is 13 amino acids. Trimming shortened V by 10 bases and J by 2 bases, and 14 bases separated the two germline ends. Germline V lookup: CDR1 ENHRY, CDR2 SYGVKD. The CDR3 DNA follows: TGTGCCAGCAAAGGAGTGCGGAACTATGGCTACACCTTC. Protein: CASKGVRNYGYTF.

The V and J genes are TRBV28 and TRBJ1-6; 8 nucleotides line up with TRBD1. The CDR3 runs to 16 residues. The V gene end was trimmed by 2 bases and the J gene end by 6 bases; junction bases not matched to a gene: 6. CDR1 is MDHEN and CDR2 is SYDVKM in the germline V gene. CDR3 DNA sequence: TGTGCCAGCAGTTTAGGGAGACAGGGGAGTAATTCACCCCTCCACTTT. This gives the protein CASSLGRQGSNSPLHF. Drawing the rest from reference TRBV28 and TRBJ1-6, the complete variable domain is DVKVTQSSRYLVKRTGEKVFLECVQDMDHENMFWYRQDPGLGLRLIYFSYDVKMKEKGDIPEGYSVSREKKERFSLILESASTNQTSMYLCASSLGRQGSNSPLHFGNGTRLTVT.

For the CDR3, the DNA is TGTGCCAGCAGCTTGTGGGGGAACACTGAAGCTTTCTTT. Its translation: CASSLWGNTEAFF. The rearrangement joins TRBV7-9 to TRBJ1-1; D remains unclear. This CDR3 region has 13 residues. Germline V gene lookup returns CDR1 SEHNR and CDR2 FQNEAQ (reference sequence). V lost 3 bases and J lost 1, with 6 bases in between.

This sequence joins TRBV11-2 and TRBJ2-5; 10 positions match TRBD1. V shed 5 bases, J shed 5 bases, and the junction held 14 bases outside the gene matches. The CDR3 has 17 residues. CDR1 and CDR2 (germline): SGHAT, FQNNGV. CDR3 bases: TGTGCCAGCAGCAAACGCCCCGGGACAGGGGTTGGTGAGACCCAGTACTTC. Translation: CASSKRPGTGVGETQYF.

The chain carries TRBV12-3 or TRBV12-4 and TRBJ1-5; D is perhaps TRBD1 (5 bases). The CDR3 loop spans 12 amino acids. V gave up 4 bases and J gave up 7 bases, with 8 bases separating them. Here the CDR3 reads CASSSGGQPQHF. In nucleotides, the CDR3 is TGTGCCAGCAGTTCCGGGGGACAGCCCCAGCATTTT.

The genes are TRBV19 and TRBJ1-4, with D hard to call. The CDR3 has 14 residues. The V end was cut by 3 bases, the J end by 5 bases, with 10 bases between. Germline CDR1 reads LNHDA; CDR2 reads SQIVND (reference sequence). The CDR3 DNA sequence: TGTGCCAGTAGTATCGCACTGGTGAATGAAAAACTGTTTTTT. It codes for CASSIALVNEKLFF.

The chain has TRBV27 and TRBJ1-6; D gene uncertain. V lost 6 bases and J 2 bases, leaving 20 bases between the germline ends. Germline assignment: CDR1 MNHEY and CDR2 SMNVEV (reference sequence). This CDR3 comprises 18 residues. The CDR3 reads CASSSKTASRTYNSPLHF. The DNA of the CDR3 is TGTGCCAGCAGCTCCAAAACAGCGTCGCGTACCTATAATTCACCCCTCCACTTT.

The chain joins TRBV4-3 to TRBJ2-2, with a tentative D call TRBD2 (5 bases). With 1 base removed from V and 4 bases from J, the gap between germline ends came to 13 bases. This CDR3 is 16 amino acids long. The V gene's germline CDR1 is LGHNA and CDR2 YSLEER. For the CDR3, the DNA is TGCGCCAGCAGCCAAGGAGCCCGGGGTGGCACCGGGGAGCTGTTTTTT. Protein sequence: CASSQGARGGTGELFF.